These T cell receptor beta chains were read from a single sample in a study of cytomegalovirus exposure and HLA in healthy donors. The repertoire was sequenced with immunoSEQ multiplex PCR; TCRdb's copy has only in-frame clones and lacks some. The table records about 73,000 clones, about 90% of them present only once. Sequenced input: PBMCs. Every receptor here comes from a woman between 18 and 29 years old in good health and CMV-seropositive. Both conserved end residues are part of each CDR3. The D gene is left open where the match is weak. Rows give clone size only sometimes, using once, few, many, or a class for an expanded clone.

d_gene	v_gene	abundance	j_gene	CDR3nt	CDR3aa
-	TRBV7-6	-	TRBJ2-2	TGTGCCAGCAGCTTATTGTTAATCGGCACCGGGGAGCTGTTTTTT	CASSLLLIGTGELFF
TRBD1	TRBV2	few	TRBJ2-7	TGTGCCAGCAGTGCCACAGGGGCTAGCTCCTACGAGCAGTACTTC	CASSATGASSYEQYF
TRBD2	TRBV4-2	once	TRBJ2-7	TGTGCCAGCAGCCCAATCACTAGCGGGGAAACCTACGAGCAGTACTTC	CASSPITSGETYEQYF
-	TRBV6-5	-	TRBJ1-1	TGTGCCAGCAGGAGTGGGGGGTACACTGAAGCTTTCTTT	CASRSGGYTEAFF
TRBD1	TRBV6-5	-	TRBJ2-7	TGTGCCAGCAGTGCCCGGGACAGGAGACAGCAGTACTTC	CASSARDRRQQYF
-	TRBV19	-	TRBJ1-1	TGTGCCAGTAGTCCCGACAGGCCGAACACTGAAGCTTTCTTT	CASSPDRPNTEAFF
-	TRBV11-2	-	TRBJ2-5	TGTGCCAGCAGCCGGAGACTATTCCAAGAGACCCAGTACTTC	CASSRRLFQETQYF
-	TRBV7-2	-	TRBJ2-3	TGTGCCAGCAGCCCCCTTCGAGAGGGAACAGATACGCAGTATTTT	CASSPLREGTDTQYF
-	TRBV14	-	TRBJ2-1	TGTGCCAGCAGCCAAGAGTATATGGGCGGGAATTCTCACAATGAGCAGTTCTTC	CASSQEYMGGNSHNEQFF
-	TRBV7-2	-	TRBJ2-7	TGTGCCAGCAGCTTAGCGGACAGTCCCCTGACTTACGAGCAGTACTTC	CASSLADSPLTYEQYF
-	TRBV7-9	-	TRBJ1-1	TGTGCCAGCAGCCTGATGGGGGGCGGGGGCACTGAAGCTTTCTTT	CASSLMGGGGTEAFF
-	TRBV21-1	-	TRBJ2-7	TGTGCCAGCAGCAATGGGGCTATTTGGCAGGAACTAATGGAGCAGTACTTC	CASSNGAIWQELMEQYF
TRBD1	TRBV6-1	-	TRBJ2-1	TGTGCCAGCAGCACTAGGGACAGTTACAATGAGCAGTTCTTC	CASSTRDSYNEQFF
-	TRBV12-5	-	TRBJ2-3	TGTGCTAGTGGTTTGGTACGAGACGGGGAATTTATCACAGATACGCAGTATTTT	CASGLVRDGEFITDTQYF
-	TRBV2	-	TRBJ1-5	TGTGCCAGCAGTGGCGCGGGGTATTATCAGCCCCAGCATTTT	CASSGAGYYQPQHF
-	TRBV19	few	TRBJ1-1	TGTGCCAGTAAGTCGGTGAACACTGAAGCTTTCTTT	CASKSVNTEAFF
TRBD2	TRBV2	-	TRBJ2-1	TGTGCCAGCAGTGCGGCTAGCGGAGGTTACAATGAGCAGTTCTTC	CASSAASGGYNEQFF
TRBD2	TRBV5-1	-	TRBJ2-5	TGCGCCAGCAGCCCAGCGGGGGGGAACCAAGAGACCCAGTACTTC	CASSPAGGNQETQYF
-	TRBV4-3	-	TRBJ2-7	TGCGCCAGCAGCCAATTCTTGGCGGGGAGCTCCTACGAGCAGTACTTC	CASSQFLAGSSYEQYF
-	TRBV19	-	TRBJ1-2	TGTGCCAGTAATCCTGCGGGGGGCATCCTTGGCTACACCTTC	CASNPAGGILGYTF
TRBD1	TRBV29-1	-	TRBJ2-3	TGCAGCGTCGTACAGGGGATTAGTGGAGATACGCAGTATTTT	CSVVQGISGDTQYF
TRBD1	TRBV30	-	TRBJ1-6	TGTGCCTGGAGGCCCGGGACAGGGGTTAGAATTTCACCCCTCCACTTT	CAWRPGTGVRISPLHF
-	TRBV10-3	once	TRBJ1-1	TGTGCCATCAGTGGCGGGTTGAACACTGAAGCTTTCTTT	CAISGGLNTEAFF
TRBD2	TRBV6-1	-	TRBJ2-7	TGTGCCAGCAGTGAATGGAGCGGGGGCCTCTACGAGCAGTACTTC	CASSEWSGGLYEQYF
-	TRBV2	-	TRBJ2-2	TGTGCCAGCAGTGAGGTGCGGACCGGGGAGCTGTTTTTT	CASSEVRTGELFF
-	TRBV29-1	-	TRBJ2-3	TGCAGCGTGACAGCCGATACGCAGTATTTT	CSVTADTQYF
TRBD1	TRBV9	-	TRBJ1-2	TGTGCCAGCAGCGTAGCTGGTGGGCAGGGGGATGGCTACACCTTC	CASSVAGGQGDGYTF
-	TRBV30	-	TRBJ1-5	TGTGCCTGGAGTGGAATGGGCGGCAATCAGCCCCAGCATTTT	CAWSGMGGNQPQHF
TRBD2	TRBV10-1	-	TRBJ2-1	TGCGCCAGCAGTTCCGGGACTAGTCGCGCCGAGCAGTTCTTC	CASSSGTSRAEQFF
-	TRBV6-5	-	TRBJ1-1	TGTGCCAGCAGTTTGACACCGAACACTGAAGCTTTCTTT	CASSLTPNTEAFF
TRBD2	TRBV7-9	-	TRBJ2-1	TGTGCCAGCAGCCCAAGACTAGCGGAATACAATGAGCAGTTCTTC	CASSPRLAEYNEQFF
-	TRBV7-9	-	TRBJ2-1	TGTGCCAGCAGCCAGGGAGCCGGGACTCATAATGAGCAGTTCTTC	CASSQGAGTHNEQFF
TRBD1	TRBV29-1	-	TRBJ2-5	TGCAGCGTTGAAGGTCAGGGGGTGGGGGAGACCCAGTACTTC	CSVEGQGVGETQYF
-	TRBV6-5	-	TRBJ2-6	TGTGCCAGCAGTTATGCAGTATCTGGGGCCAACGTCCTGACTTTC	CASSYAVSGANVLTF
TRBD1	TRBV6-5	-	TRBJ1-6	TGTGCCAGCAGTAGCACAGGGGGTTCACCCCTCCACTTT	CASSSTGGSPLHF
TRBD2	TRBV30	once	TRBJ2-2	TGTGCCTGGCTCGAGCGGGGAACGAACACCGGGGAGCTGTTTTTT	CAWLERGTNTGELFF
-	TRBV5-6	-	TRBJ2-3	TGTGCCAGCAGCTTGGAGTTTGGCGGGACCACAGATACGCAGTATTTT	CASSLEFGGTTDTQYF
-	TRBV14	-	TRBJ2-1	TGTGCCAGCAGCCACGCGGTTGGGCAGTTCTTC	CASSHAVGQFF
-	TRBV29-1	-	TRBJ2-1	TGCAGCGTTGACGGAGGGACTGAATCCTACAATGAGCAGTTCTTC	CSVDGGTESYNEQFF